Sequencing of this T cell receptor (beta chain) was carried out in a study of OX40 agonist ivuxolimab in advanced cancers. The overall study: Patients with hepatocellular carcinoma, melanoma, renal cell or head and neck cancer made up the dose-escalation patients.

Profiled with immunoSEQ multiplex PCR; TCRdb holds only in-frame clones, not every one. The data show over 35,000 clones, just under 90% seen once. Broader study findings: CD4+ and CD8+ blood T cells expanded clonally by week 6 at 0.1 to 3.0 mg/kg.

Trimming stripped 4 bases from V and 0 bases from J, with 5 bases between. The CDR3 is made up of 14 amino acids. Germline CDR1 SGHRS, CDR2 YFSETQ. Of note for this clone: The antigen is undetermined.

This TCR was recovered from an adult with an advanced solid tumor such as melanoma, head and neck, liver or kidney cancer. The chain carries TRBV5-1 and TRBJ2-6; D unresolved. The input for sequencing was CD4+ or CD8+ T cells sorted from blood, taken in a trial of the OX40 agonist ivuxolimab. The CDR3 DNA reads as TGCGCCAGCAGCCCGTACTCTGGGGCCAACGTCCTGACTTTC. As protein: CASSPYSGANVLTF.